The text below deals with one TCR beta chain. Its specificity is not known. CDR1 is SGHTA and CDR2 is FQGTGA in the germline V gene. The CDR3 is 15 amino acids. With V trimmed by 5 bases and J by 0 bases, 6 bases remained unmatched. Time point described: pretreatment peripheral blood. The patients had locally advanced or metastatic urothelial carcinoma. The source of the sample is a study of PD-L1 blockade in urothelial cancer. Study information: Analysis of the blood was performed 3 weeks (second dose) and 6 weeks after treatment start. The study, taken as a whole, reports: Blood clones associated with the tumor expanded more at 3 weeks in durable-benefit patients.

TCRdb's table, derived via immunoSEQ multiplex PCR, lists solely in-frame clones and lacks some. This sample carries some 80,000 clones, around four fifths of them seen once, and the ten largest clones take approximately 7.1%. Sample: PBMCs, taken around atezolizumab (anti-PD-L1) treatment. V is TRBV7-3 and J is TRBJ1-1, with 7 bases lining up with TRBD1. This TCR derives from a man aged 40-49 years with urothelial cancer. CDR3 loop: CASSTTGQMNTEAFF. The DNA for the CDR3 is TGTGCCAGCAGCACCACGGGACAGATGAACACTGAAGCTTTCTTT.